This paragraph covers one T cell receptor beta chain sequence. The antigen is not known. Amplification of TCR beta CDR3 regions was performed using RNA transcripts as template. The primer set for the first-round RT-PCR of the TCR CDR3 was HTBI. In TCRdb, the multiplex PCR reads were re-called with MiXCR into one record per CDR3 protein. The sample consists of around 34,000 distinct CDR3 sequences, under 65% of them appearing once. The data derive from a study of T cells in Graves' hyperthyroidism and ophthalmopathy. Study background: Peripheral blood specimens were obtained at initial diagnosis, prior to any treatment. Overall study findings and caveats: The model identified upcoming ophthalmopathy a median around 6 months ahead of onset. In the blood, most expanded thyroid clonotypes above 0.001 appeared as well.

Pregnant or lactating patients were excluded, as were those with uncontrolled infection or other autoimmune disease. V lost 2 bases to trimming and J lost 3 bases; unmatched junction nucleotides: 2. The CDR3 is made up of 15 amino acids. Germline V gene sequence: CDR1 SEHNR, CDR2 FQNEAQ (reference sequence). The source is a woman aged 40 to 55 with Graves' ophthalmopathy. V usage is TRBV7-9 and J usage is TRBJ2-1; 9 positions agree with TRBD1. Specimen: blood. The CDR3 region is CASSLTGQGYNEQFF. The CDR3 nucleotides are TGTGCCAGCAGCTTAACGGGACAGGGCTACAATGAGCAGTTCTTC.